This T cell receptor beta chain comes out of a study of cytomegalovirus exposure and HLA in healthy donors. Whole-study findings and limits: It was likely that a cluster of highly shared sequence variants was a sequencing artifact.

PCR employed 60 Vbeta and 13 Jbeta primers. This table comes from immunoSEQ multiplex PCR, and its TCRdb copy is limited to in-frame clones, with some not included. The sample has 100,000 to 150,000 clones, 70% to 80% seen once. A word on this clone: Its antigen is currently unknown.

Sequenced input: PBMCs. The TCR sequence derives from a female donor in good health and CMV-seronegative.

The chain's CDR3 is CASSITGGRTEAFF. CDR3 sequence (DNA): TGTGCCAGTAGTATAACGGGGGGGCGGACTGAAGCTTTCTTT. J is TRBJ1-1 and V is TRBV19; D is possibly TRBD1 (6 bases). The CDR3 extends over 14 amino acids. The V gene lost 2 bases and the J gene lost 5 bases, with 12 bases spanning the gap. Germline V gene data show CDR1 as LNHDA and CDR2 as SQIVND (reference sequence).